These 32 T cell receptor beta chains originate from one sample sequenced in a study of beta chain features in type 1 diabetes. Of the isolated RNA, all was reverse transcribed, and so the sequenced material was expressed TCRB transcripts. The table came from immunoSEQ multiplex PCR; TCRdb's copy has only in-frame clones and leaves some out. The table records 200,000 to 300,000 clones, approximately 14% of them present only once. The sequencing sample was made of naive CD4+ T cells from blood. Receptors originate from a woman in her 40s in good health.

A few counts support this clone. The chain carries TRBV29-1 and TRBJ2-7, with D possibly matching TRBD2 (5 bases). CDR3 length equals 12 residues. Deletions cut 4 bases from V and 0 bases from J, with 7 bases between. Germline values: CDR1 SQVTM, CDR2 ANQGSEA. Written as DNA, the CDR3 is TGCAGCGTTGTTCGGGACTCCTACGAGCAGTACTTC. This gives the protein CSVVRDSYEQYF.

This clone was seen only a few times. The V call is TRBV18, the J call TRBJ2-1; D perhaps matches TRBD2 (6 bases). V was clipped by 0 bases and J by 7 bases, with 13 bases between them. Per the germline V gene, CDR1 is KGHSH and CDR2 is LQKENI. The CDR3 is made up of 15 amino acids. CDR3 nucleotides: TGTGCCAGCTCACCACCTGGACTACAATCGAATGAGCAGTTCTTC. Translating it yields CASSPPGLQSNEQFF.

The chain employs TRBV18 and TRBJ1-4; no definite D call. V was clipped by 2 bases and J by 8 bases, with 12 bases between them. Germline V gives CDR1 KGHSH, CDR2 LQKENI. The CDR3 runs 14 residues. The CDR3 spells CASSPSQDREKLFF. The CDR3 DNA reads TGTGCCAGCTCACCAAGCCAGGATCGAGAAAAACTGTTTTTT.

The chain has TRBV19 and TRBJ2-2; the match to TRBD1 covers 9 bases. This CDR3 region has 16 residues. From germline, CDR1 is LNHDA and CDR2 SQIVND (reference sequence). The ends lost 3 bases at V and 6 bases at J; junction bases unmatched: 8. CDR3 bases: TGTGCCAGTAGTATGAACAGGGGGCGTTATGCCGGGGAGCTGTTTTTT. Its translation is CASSMNRGRYAGELFF.

This clone was seen more than once but under ten times. The chain recombines TRBV6-6 with TRBJ1-5; D gene unclear. CDR3 size: 15 residues. V was trimmed by 6 bases and J by 0 bases, leaving 12 bases between them. The germline CDR1 and CDR2 sequences are MNHNY and SVGAGI (reference sequence). The CDR3 DNA reads TGTGCCAGCAGGCGCGATCGGTATAGCAATCAGCCCCAGCATTTT. This codes for CASRRDRYSNQPQHF.

This clone was seen more than once but under ten times. The chain links TRBV7-2 to TRBJ2-7, with 10 bases matching TRBD2. Germline trimming cut 4 bases from V and 2 bases from J; bases unmatched to any gene: 8. The CDR3 is 16 residues long. Germline V gene lookup returns CDR1 SGHTA and CDR2 FQGNSA. CDR3 loop: CASSYWTSGETYEQYF. Written as DNA, the CDR3 is TGTGCCAGCAGCTACTGGACTAGCGGAGAGACCTACGAGCAGTACTTC.

The chain has TRBV7-9 and TRBJ1-4; D might be TRBD1 (5 bases). V was pared by 1 base and J by 5 bases, with 11 bases between. CDR1 and CDR2 (germline): SEHNR, FQNEAQ (reference sequence). This CDR3 spans 15 amino acids. The CDR3 DNA is TGTGCCAGCAGCTTAGATAGACAGAGAAATGAAAAACTGTTTTTT. Protein product: CASSLDRQRNEKLFF.

The chain uses TRBV10-3 and TRBJ2-2; D may be TRBD1 (6 bases). This CDR3 contains 14 residues. V gave up 6 bases and J gave up 4 bases, with 12 bases separating them. Germline lookup yields CDR1 ENHRY and CDR2 SYGVKD. The CDR3 is CAIREGGSTGELFF. CDR3 sequence (DNA): TGTGCCATCAGGGAAGGGGGTAGCACCGGGGAGCTGTTTTTT.

The rearrangement uses TRBV7-2 and TRBJ2-5, with 7 bases identical to TRBD2. Losses at the gene ends were 0 bases for V and 2 bases for J; bases not matched to a gene: 3. The CDR3 totals 15 residues. Germline lookup yields CDR1 SGHTA and CDR2 FQGNSA. CDR3 amino acids: CASSLAGGKQETQYF. Here the CDR3 DNA reads TGTGCCAGCAGCTTAGCGGGGGGGAAGCAAGAGACCCAGTACTTC. The full variable domain, completed using reference TRBV7-2 and TRBJ2-5, is GAGVSQSPSNKVTEKGKDVELRCDPISGHTALYWYRQSLGQGLEFLIYFQGNSAPDKSGLPSDRFSAERTGGSVSTLTIQRTQQEDSAVYLCASSLAGGKQETQYFGPGTRLLVL.

V is TRBV7-2 and J is TRBJ2-3; D unclear. Germline V gene lookup returns CDR1 SGHTA and CDR2 FQGNSA. The CDR3 sequence is 12 residues long. The germline V and J ends were trimmed by 8 bases and 9 bases, with 15 bases remaining between them. This chain's CDR3 is CASRSHSPTQYF. As DNA, the CDR3 is TGTGCCAGCCGGTCGCATTCCCCGACGCAGTATTTT. The whole variable domain, remainder taken from reference TRBV7-2 and TRBJ2-3, is GAGVSQSPSNKVTEKGKDVELRCDPISGHTALYWYRQSLGQGLEFLIYFQGNSAPDKSGLPSDRFSAERTGGSVSTLTIQRTQQEDSAVYLCASRSHSPTQYFGPGTRLTVL.

A few counts support this clone. The V call is TRBV7-2, the J call TRBJ2-2; 7 bases fit TRBD2. Germline V gene sequence: CDR1 SGHTA, CDR2 FQGNSA. This CDR3 has 17 amino acids. V gave up 4 bases and J gave up 6 bases; unmatched junction bases: 14. The CDR3 loop reads CASSWTGRVGDAGELFF. CDR3 DNA sequence: TGTGCCAGCAGCTGGACTGGGAGGGTGGGCGACGCCGGGGAGCTGTTTTTT.

This chain links TRBV27 with TRBJ2-7; maybe TRBD1 (5 bases). The V and J ends lost 5 bases and 6 bases respectively, with 14 bases between them. The CDR3 consists of 13 residues. CDR1 MNHEY and CDR2 SMNVEV come from the germline V gene (reference sequence). CDR3 in DNA: TGTGCCAGCAGTCGCACAACTCAGGGCGAGCAGTACTTC. Residues: CASSRTTQGEQYF.

A note on this clone: Other DNA sequences from this sample encode an identical CDR3 as well. V is TRBV6-1 and J is TRBJ2-6; D remains ambiguous. The length of the CDR3 is 15 residues. Germline V gene sequence: CDR1 MNHNS, CDR2 SASEGT. V lost 3 bases to trimming and J lost 0 bases, with 6 bases between them. CDR3 nucleotide sequence: TGTGCCAGCAGTGATAGGAGCTCTGGGGCCAACGTCCTGACTTTC. Translating it yields CASSDRSSGANVLTF.

This chain joins TRBV18 and TRBJ1-4; the D is unclear. The CDR3 is made up of 14 amino acids. The V end was cut by 0 bases, the J end by 3 bases, with 5 bases between. CDR1 and CDR2 from the germline V gene are KGHSH and LQKENI. CDR3 residues: CASSPPRPNEKLFF. For the CDR3, the DNA is TGTGCCAGCTCACCACCGAGGCCTAATGAAAAACTGTTTTTT. Looking up the rest from reference TRBV18 and TRBJ1-4 gives the full variable domain: NAGVMQNPRHLVRRRGQEARLRCSPMKGHSHVYWYRQLPEEGLKFMVYLQKENIIDESGMPKERFSAEFPKEGPSILRIQQVVRGDSAAYFCASSPPRPNEKLFFGSGTQLSVL.

This clone was found a few times. J is TRBJ2-7 and V is TRBV5-1; TRBD1 agrees at 9 bases. The CDR3 contains 17 residues. Germline assignment: CDR1 SGHRS and CDR2 YFSETQ. V shed 4 bases and J 4 bases; nucleotides not matched to a gene: 15. The CDR3 sequence: CASSRRVLGQGYYEQYF. CDR3 DNA: TGCGCCAGCAGCCGACGGGTACTGGGACAGGGTTATTACGAGCAGTACTTC.

This chain connects TRBV11-2 to TRBJ2-6, with 7 bases identical to TRBD2. Losses at the gene ends were 1 base for V and 9 bases for J; bases not matched to a gene: 6. Looked up from germline, CDR1 is SGHAT and CDR2 is FQNNGV. CDR3 length equals 15 residues. The CDR3, as DNA: TGTGCCAGCAGCTTAGTTGGGACTACGCTCAACGTCCTGACTTTC. Protein: CASSLVGTTLNVLTF.

This rearrangement joins TRBV6-6 to TRBJ2-1; 8 positions match TRBD1. V was pared by 5 bases and J by 8 bases, with 8 bases of the junction left unmatched. The CDR3 is made up of 14 amino acids. The germline CDR1 and CDR2 sequences are MNHNY and SVGAGI (reference sequence). DNA of the CDR3: TGTGCCAGCAGTGTTGGACAGGGATGGGATGAGCAGTTCTTC. Protein sequence: CASSVGQGWDEQFF.

In this sample, this clone turned up a few times. The chain employs TRBV7-2 and TRBJ2-3; 11 bases agree with TRBD1. After removal of 0 bases from V and 3 bases from J, the junction contained 8 bases not matched to a gene. The CDR3 has 18 amino acids. Looked up from germline, CDR1 is SGHTA and CDR2 is FQGNSA. The CDR3 DNA is TGTGCCAGCAGCTTAGCAGCCCCCGGGACAGGGGGAACAGATACGCAGTATTTT. Amino acids: CASSLAAPGTGGTDTQYF.

This clone came up a few times. The rearrangement joins TRBV23-1 to TRBJ1-2; the D gene is possibly TRBD1 (6 bases). TRBV23-1 carries the ORF label, with uncertain function. Between the trimmed V and J ends, which lost 11 bases and 1 base, there was a span of 14 bases. The CDR3 has 13 residues. The chain's CDR3 is CAAYGTYNYGYTF. The CDR3, as DNA: TGCGCCGCCTACGGGACATATAACTATGGCTACACCTTC.

This clone occurred a few times. This chain uses TRBV6-5 with TRBJ2-7; a possible D gene is TRBD1 (5 bases). CDR1 and CDR2 (germline): MNHEY, SVGAGI. The V gene lost 7 bases and the J gene lost 4 bases, with 14 bases spanning the gap. The CDR3 runs to 13 residues. The chain's CDR3 is CASTRTRAYEQYF. The CDR3 coding sequence is TGTGCCAGCACGCGGACCAGGGCGTACGAGCAGTACTTC.

The rearrangement uses TRBV10-3 and TRBJ2-3, with 11 nucleotides matching TRBD1. After removal of 10 bases from V and 4 bases from J, the junction contained 4 bases not matched to a gene. CDR1 is ENHRY, CDR2 SYGVKD, per germline. The CDR3 totals 13 residues. CDR3 protein: CATRTGGPDTQYF. CDR3 nucleotide sequence: TGTGCCACGCGGACAGGGGGCCCAGATACGCAGTATTTT.

This clone appeared a few times. The chain recombines TRBV9 with TRBJ1-4, with 7 bases identical to TRBD1. CDR3 length equals 15 residues. Germline V gives CDR1 SGDLS, CDR2 YYNGEE. The V segment lost 7 bases and the J segment 4 bases; nucleotides outside the gene matches: 10. DNA of the CDR3: TGTGCCAGCGACCGGGCAGGACAGGTTAATGAAAAACTGTTTTTT. Amino acids: CASDRAGQVNEKLFF.

The V call is TRBV2, the J call TRBJ1-5, with 8 bases aligning to TRBD1. J was trimmed by 2 bases and V by 4 bases; bases with no gene match: 4. The CDR3 consists of 15 residues. The V gene's germline CDR1 is SNHLY and CDR2 FYNNEI. CDR3 protein: CASSGGQGGNQPQHF. As DNA, the CDR3 is TGTGCCAGCAGTGGTGGACAGGGCGGCAATCAGCCCCAGCATTTT.

The chain is built from TRBV20-1 and TRBJ2-1; D call uncertain. The V end was cut by 3 bases, the J end by 4 bases, with 4 bases between. The CDR3 contains 11 residues. Germline V gene lookup returns CDR1 DFQATT and CDR2 SNEGSKA (reference sequence). DNA of the CDR3: TGCAGTGCTAGTTTATACAATGAGCAGTTCTTC. It is translated as CSASLYNEQFF.

This clone showed up just a few times. The chain combines TRBV19 with TRBJ2-7; D gene ambiguous. The CDR3 sequence is 15 residues long. V lost 8 bases to trimming and J lost 2 bases, with 19 bases between them. The germline CDR1 and CDR2 sequences are LNHDA and SQIVND (reference sequence). The CDR3 DNA reads as TGTGCCAGTCCTAAGGCACAGAAACCTACCTACGAGCAGTACTTC. As protein: CASPKAQKPTYEQYF.

This clone was found a few times. The chain is built from TRBV9 and TRBJ2-6; 7 bases line up with TRBD1. J lost 2 bases, V lost 2 bases, and 1 base had no gene match. The CDR3 totals 15 residues. Germline CDR1 reads SGDLS; CDR2 reads YYNGEE. The CDR3 DNA sequence: TGTGCCAGCAGCGTGACAGGGACTGGGGCCAACGTCCTGACTTTC. Translating gives CASSVTGTGANVLTF. Based on the CDR3 plus reference TRBV9 and TRBJ2-6, the full variable domain is DSGVTQTPKHLITATGQRVTLRCSPRSGDLSVYWYQQSLDQGLQFLIQYYNGEERAKGNILERFSAQQFPDLHSELNLSSLELGDSALYFCASSVTGTGANVLTFGAGSRLTVL.

This clone showed up just a few times. The V gene is TRBV5-6, the J gene TRBJ2-3, with 11 bases fitting TRBD2. CDR1 and CDR2 (germline): SGHDT, YYEEEE. With 7 bases clipped from V and 1 base from J, the junction kept 2 bases outside the gene matches. The CDR3 has 14 residues. The CDR3 reads CASLTSGGTDTQYF. CDR3 sequence (DNA): TGTGCCAGCTTGACTAGCGGGGGCACAGATACGCAGTATTTT.

V usage is TRBV5-1 and J usage is TRBJ1-2; D possibly corresponds to TRBD1 (5 bases). CDR3 length: 14 amino acids. The V gene's germline CDR1 is SGHRS and CDR2 YFSETQ. Trimming cost V 4 bases and J 4 bases, with 14 bases left between them. The CDR3 is CASSREGDSYGYTF. CDR3 in DNA: TGCGCCAGCAGCAGGGAAGGGGATAGCTATGGCTACACCTTC.

The table lists this clone with a few counts. V gene TRBV19 combines with J gene TRBJ2-7; the D gene is possibly TRBD2 (6 bases). The CDR3 is made up of 15 amino acids. Germline V gene lookup returns CDR1 LNHDA and CDR2 SQIVND (reference sequence). V was pared by 7 bases and J by 5 bases, with 21 bases between. As DNA, the CDR3 is TGTGCCAGTACCCCTTCCCGGGGGATGTACGACGAGCAGTACTTC. Residues: CASTPSRGMYDEQYF.

The chain uses TRBV28 and TRBJ2-7, with 7 bases lining up with TRBD2. Trimming cost V 5 bases and J 5 bases; bases outside gene matches: 15. The CDR3 spans 16 residues. Germline assignment: CDR1 MDHEN and CDR2 SYDVKM. The CDR3 DNA reads as TGTGCCAGCAGTCTAGGTGGACTAGGGATTGTAGACGAGCAGTACTTC. Translation: CASSLGGLGIVDEQYF.

This clone turned up a few times. This chain connects TRBV5-1 to TRBJ2-7; 11 nucleotides line up with TRBD2. This CDR3 contains 15 residues. In germline, CDR1 is SGHRS, CDR2 YFSETQ. Trimming took 3 bases from V and 4 from J; bases not matched to a gene: 6. The CDR3 here is CASSSLAGGSYEQYF. CDR3 coding DNA: TGCGCCAGCAGCTCTCTAGCGGGGGGATCATACGAGCAGTACTTC.

The V and J genes are TRBV6-6 and TRBJ2-7; TRBD1 might be the D (5 bases). Between the trimmed V and J ends, which lost 2 bases and 5 bases, there was a span of 13 bases. This CDR3 is built from 14 residues. Germline assignment: CDR1 MNHNY and CDR2 SVGAGI (reference sequence). CDR3 DNA: TGTGCCAGCAGTTACAAGGGGATGTTCCACGAGCAGTACTTC. Protein product: CASSYKGMFHEQYF.